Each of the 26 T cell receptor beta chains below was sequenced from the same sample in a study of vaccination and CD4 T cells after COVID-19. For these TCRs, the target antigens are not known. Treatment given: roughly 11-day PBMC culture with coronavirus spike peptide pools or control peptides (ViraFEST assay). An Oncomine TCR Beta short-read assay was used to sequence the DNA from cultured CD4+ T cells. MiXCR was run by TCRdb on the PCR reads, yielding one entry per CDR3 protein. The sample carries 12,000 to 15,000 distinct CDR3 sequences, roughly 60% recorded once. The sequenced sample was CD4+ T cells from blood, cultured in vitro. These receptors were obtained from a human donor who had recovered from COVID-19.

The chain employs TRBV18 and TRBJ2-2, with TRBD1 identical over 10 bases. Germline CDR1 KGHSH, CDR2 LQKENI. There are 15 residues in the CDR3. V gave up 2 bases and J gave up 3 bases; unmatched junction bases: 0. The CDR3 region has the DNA TGTGCCAGCTCACCAGGGACAGGGGACACCGGGGAGCTGTTTTTT. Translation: CASSPGTGDTGELFF.

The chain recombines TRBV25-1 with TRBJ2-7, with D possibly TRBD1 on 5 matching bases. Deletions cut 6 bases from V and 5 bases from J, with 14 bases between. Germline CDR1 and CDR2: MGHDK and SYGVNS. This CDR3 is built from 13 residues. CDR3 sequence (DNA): TGTGCCAGCAGAGCACAGGAAAGAGACGAGCAGTACTTC. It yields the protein CASRAQERDEQYF.

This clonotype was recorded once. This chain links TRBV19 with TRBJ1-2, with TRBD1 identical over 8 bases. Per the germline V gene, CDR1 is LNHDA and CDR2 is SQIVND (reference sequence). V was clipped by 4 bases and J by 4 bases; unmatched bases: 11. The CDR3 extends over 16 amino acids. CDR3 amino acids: CASSTGTGVVIYGYTF. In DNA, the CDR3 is TGTGCCAGTAGTACCGGGACAGGAGTAGTGATCTATGGCTACACCTTC.

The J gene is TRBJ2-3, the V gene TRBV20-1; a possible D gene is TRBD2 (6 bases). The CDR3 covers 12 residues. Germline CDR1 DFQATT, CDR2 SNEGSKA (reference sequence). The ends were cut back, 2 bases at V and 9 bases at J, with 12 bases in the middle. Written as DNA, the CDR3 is TGCAGTGCTAGACCTAGCGAAGGCACGCAGTATTTT. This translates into CSARPSEGTQYF.

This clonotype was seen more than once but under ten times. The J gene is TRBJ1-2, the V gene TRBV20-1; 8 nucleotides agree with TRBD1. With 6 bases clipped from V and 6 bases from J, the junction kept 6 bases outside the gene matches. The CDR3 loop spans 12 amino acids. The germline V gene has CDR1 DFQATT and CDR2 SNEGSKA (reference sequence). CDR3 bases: TGCAGTGCCACGGACAGGGATAATGGCTACACCTTC. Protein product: CSATDRDNGYTF.

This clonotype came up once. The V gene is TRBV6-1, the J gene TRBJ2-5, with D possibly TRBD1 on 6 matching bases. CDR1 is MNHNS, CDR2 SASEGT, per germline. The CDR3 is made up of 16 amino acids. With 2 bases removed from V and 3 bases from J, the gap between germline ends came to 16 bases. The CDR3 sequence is CASSERILDREETQYF. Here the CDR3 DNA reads TGTGCCAGCAGTGAACGAATTCTGGACAGAGAAGAGACCCAGTACTTC.

The CDR3 DNA reads as TGTGCCAGCAGCCCCGGGACAGCCACTGAAGCTTTCTTT. It is translated as CASSPGTATEAFF. The chain recombines TRBV5-6 with TRBJ1-1; 7 bases agree with TRBD1. Per the germline V gene, CDR1 is SGHDT and CDR2 is YYEEEE. CDR3 size: 13 residues. V was pared by 4 bases and J by 4 bases, with 4 bases of the junction left unmatched.

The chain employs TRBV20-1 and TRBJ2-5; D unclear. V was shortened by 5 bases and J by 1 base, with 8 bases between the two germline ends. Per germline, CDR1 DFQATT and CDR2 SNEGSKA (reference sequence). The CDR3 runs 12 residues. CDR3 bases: TGCAGTGCTCCCCTGGCCCAAGAGACCCAGTACTTC. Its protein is CSAPLAQETQYF.

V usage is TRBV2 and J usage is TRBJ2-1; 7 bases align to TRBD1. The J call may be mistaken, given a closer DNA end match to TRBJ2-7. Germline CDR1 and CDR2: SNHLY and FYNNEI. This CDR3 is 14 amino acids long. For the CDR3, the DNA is TGTGCCAGCAGTAGACAGGGCGTATATGACGAGCAGTACTTC. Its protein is CASSRQGVYDEQYF.

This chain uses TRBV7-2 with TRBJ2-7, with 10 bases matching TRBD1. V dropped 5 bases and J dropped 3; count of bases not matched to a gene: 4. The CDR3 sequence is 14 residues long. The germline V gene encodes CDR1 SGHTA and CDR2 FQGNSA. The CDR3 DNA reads TGTGCCAGCAGCCCGCGGACAGGGGGCTACGAGCAGTACTTC. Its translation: CASSPRTGGYEQYF.

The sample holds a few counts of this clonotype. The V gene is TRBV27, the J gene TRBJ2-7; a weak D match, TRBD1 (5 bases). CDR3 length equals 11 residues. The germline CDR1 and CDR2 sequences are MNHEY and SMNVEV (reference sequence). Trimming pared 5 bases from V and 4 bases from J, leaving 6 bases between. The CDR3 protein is CASSQGYEQYF. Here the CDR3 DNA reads TGTGCCAGCAGTCAGGGTTACGAGCAGTACTTC.

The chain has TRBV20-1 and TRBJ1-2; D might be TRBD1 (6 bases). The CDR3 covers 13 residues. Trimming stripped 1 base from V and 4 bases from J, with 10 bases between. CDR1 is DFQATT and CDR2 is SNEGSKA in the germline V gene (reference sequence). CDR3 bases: TGCAGTGCTAGAGCCGGGACAAGCTATGGCTACACCTTC. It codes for CSARAGTSYGYTF.

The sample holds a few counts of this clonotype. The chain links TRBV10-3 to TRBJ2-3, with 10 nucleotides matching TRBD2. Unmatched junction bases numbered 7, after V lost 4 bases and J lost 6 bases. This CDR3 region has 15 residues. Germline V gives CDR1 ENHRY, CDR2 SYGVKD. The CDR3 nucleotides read TGTGCCATCAGTGGTCCTAGCGGGAGTTCTGATACGCAGTATTTT. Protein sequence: CAISGPSGSSDTQYF.

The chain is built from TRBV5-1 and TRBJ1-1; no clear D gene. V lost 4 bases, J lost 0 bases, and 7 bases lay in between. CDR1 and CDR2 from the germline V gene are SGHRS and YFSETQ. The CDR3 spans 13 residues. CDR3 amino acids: CASSRDMNTEAFF. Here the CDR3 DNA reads TGCGCCAGCAGCCGCGACATGAACACTGAAGCTTTCTTT.

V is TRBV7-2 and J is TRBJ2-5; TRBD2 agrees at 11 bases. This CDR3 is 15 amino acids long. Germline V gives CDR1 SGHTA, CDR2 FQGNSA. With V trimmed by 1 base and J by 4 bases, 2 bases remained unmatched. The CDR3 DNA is TGTGCCAGCAGCTTAGACGGACTAGCGGGAGAGACCCAGTACTTC. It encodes CASSLDGLAGETQYF.

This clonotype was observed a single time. The CDR3 here is CASSFGSAGEAFF. The CDR3 DNA reads as TGTGCCAGCAGCTTCGGTTCCGCCGGTGAAGCTTTCTTT. The V gene is TRBV7-2, the J gene TRBJ1-1; D remains ambiguous. This CDR3 is built from 13 residues. Germline loops: CDR1 SGHTA, CDR2 FQGNSA. The V gene lost 3 bases and the J gene lost 7 bases, with 12 bases spanning the gap.

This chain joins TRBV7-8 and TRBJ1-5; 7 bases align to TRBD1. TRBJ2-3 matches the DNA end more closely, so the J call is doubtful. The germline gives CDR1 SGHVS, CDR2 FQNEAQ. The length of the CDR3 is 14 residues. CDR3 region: CASSLRQGNQPQYF. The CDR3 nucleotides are TGTGCCAGCAGCTTACGACAGGGAAATCAGCCCCAGTATTTT.

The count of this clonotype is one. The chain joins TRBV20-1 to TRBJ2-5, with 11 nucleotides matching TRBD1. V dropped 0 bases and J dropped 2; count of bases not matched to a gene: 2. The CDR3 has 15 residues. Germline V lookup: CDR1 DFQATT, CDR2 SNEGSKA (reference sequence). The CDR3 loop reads CSAREGQGDQETQYF. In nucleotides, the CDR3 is TGCAGTGCTAGAGAGGGACAGGGGGATCAAGAGACCCAGTACTTC.

The CDR3 loop is CASSSPRGGTGNIQYF. The CDR3 coding sequence is TGTGCCAGCAGCTCCCCTCGAGGGGGGACAGGAAACATTCAGTACTTC. The chain employs TRBV7-3 and TRBJ2-4; 8 bases match TRBD1. The ends lost 4 bases at V and 6 bases at J; junction bases unmatched: 11. The CDR3 loop spans 16 amino acids. Looked up from germline, CDR1 is SGHTA and CDR2 is FQGTGA. The complete variable domain, with remaining parts taken from reference TRBV7-3 and TRBJ2-4, reads GAGVSQTPSNKVTEKGKYVELRCDPISGHTALYWYRQSLGQGPEFLIYFQGTGAADDSGLPNDRFFAVRPEGSVSTLKIQRTERGDSAVYLCASSSPRGGTGNIQYFGAGTRLSVL.

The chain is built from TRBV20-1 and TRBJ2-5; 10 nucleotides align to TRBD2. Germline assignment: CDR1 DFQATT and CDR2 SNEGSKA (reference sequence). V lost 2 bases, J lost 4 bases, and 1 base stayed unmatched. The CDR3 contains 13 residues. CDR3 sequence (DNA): TGCAGTGCTAGACTAGCGGGAGTAGAGACCCAGTACTTC. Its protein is CSARLAGVETQYF.

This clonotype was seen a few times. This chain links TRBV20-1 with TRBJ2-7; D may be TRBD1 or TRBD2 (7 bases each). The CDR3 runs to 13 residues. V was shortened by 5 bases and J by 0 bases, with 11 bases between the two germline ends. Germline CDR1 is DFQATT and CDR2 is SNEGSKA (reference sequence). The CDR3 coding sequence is TGCAGTGCTTCAGGGGGGGGCTCCTACGAGCAGTACTTC. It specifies CSASGGGSYEQYF.

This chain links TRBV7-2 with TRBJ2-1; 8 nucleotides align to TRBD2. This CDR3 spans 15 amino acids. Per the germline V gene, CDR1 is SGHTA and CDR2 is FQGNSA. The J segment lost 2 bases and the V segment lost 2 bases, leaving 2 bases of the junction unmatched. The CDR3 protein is CASSLTSGTYNEQFF. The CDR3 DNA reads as TGTGCCAGCAGCTTAACTAGCGGAACCTACAATGAGCAGTTCTTC.

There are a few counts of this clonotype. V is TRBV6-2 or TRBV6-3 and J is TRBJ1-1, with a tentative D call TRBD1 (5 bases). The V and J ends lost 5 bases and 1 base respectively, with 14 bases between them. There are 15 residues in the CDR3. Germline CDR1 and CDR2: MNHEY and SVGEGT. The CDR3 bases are TGTGCCAGCAGTCCAGGGAGTTGGTGGAACACTGAAGCTTTCTTT. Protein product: CASSPGSWWNTEAFF.

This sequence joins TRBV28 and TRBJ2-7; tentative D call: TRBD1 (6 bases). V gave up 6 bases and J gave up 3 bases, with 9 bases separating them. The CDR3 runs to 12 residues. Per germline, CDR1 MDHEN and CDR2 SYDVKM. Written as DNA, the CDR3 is TGTGCCAGCAGGACAGGAGGCTACGAGCAGTACTTC. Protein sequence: CASRTGGYEQYF.

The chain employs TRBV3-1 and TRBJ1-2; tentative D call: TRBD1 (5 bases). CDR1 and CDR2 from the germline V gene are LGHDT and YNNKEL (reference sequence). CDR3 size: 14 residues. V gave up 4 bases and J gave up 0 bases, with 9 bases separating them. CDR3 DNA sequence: TGTGCCAGCAGCCCAAGGGGCACTAACTATGGCTACACCTTC. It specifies CASSPRGTNYGYTF.

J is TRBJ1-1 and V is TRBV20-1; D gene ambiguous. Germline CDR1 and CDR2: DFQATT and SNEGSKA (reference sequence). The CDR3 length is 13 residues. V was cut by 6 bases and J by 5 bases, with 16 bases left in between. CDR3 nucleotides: TGCAGTGCCGGTGGACTGCGGCAGACTGAAGCTTTCTTT. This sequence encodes CSAGGLRQTEAFF.